Listed here is a single TCR beta chain. The assay was immunoSEQ multiplex PCR, and TCRdb's table has in-frame clones only and misses some. The table has approximately 11,000 clones, approximately 96% seen once. This sample is drawn from a study of monozygotic twins with cystic fibrosis. Study as a whole: Roughly 3 micrograms of fragmented DNA underwent roughly 15 PCR cycles for library preparation.

With V trimmed by 8 bases and J by 4 bases, 9 bases remained unmatched. Germline CDR1 reads MNHNS; CDR2 reads SASEGT. CDR3 length equals 14 residues. Sequenced input: blood. The clonotype originates from a boy between 10 and 17 years old with cystic fibrosis. The rearrangement joins TRBV6-1 to TRBJ2-7, with 9 bases aligning to TRBD2. Written as DNA, the CDR3 is TGTGCCAGCGGGACCGGGACTAGCTCTTACGAGCAGTACTTC. This sequence encodes CASGTGTSSYEQYF.